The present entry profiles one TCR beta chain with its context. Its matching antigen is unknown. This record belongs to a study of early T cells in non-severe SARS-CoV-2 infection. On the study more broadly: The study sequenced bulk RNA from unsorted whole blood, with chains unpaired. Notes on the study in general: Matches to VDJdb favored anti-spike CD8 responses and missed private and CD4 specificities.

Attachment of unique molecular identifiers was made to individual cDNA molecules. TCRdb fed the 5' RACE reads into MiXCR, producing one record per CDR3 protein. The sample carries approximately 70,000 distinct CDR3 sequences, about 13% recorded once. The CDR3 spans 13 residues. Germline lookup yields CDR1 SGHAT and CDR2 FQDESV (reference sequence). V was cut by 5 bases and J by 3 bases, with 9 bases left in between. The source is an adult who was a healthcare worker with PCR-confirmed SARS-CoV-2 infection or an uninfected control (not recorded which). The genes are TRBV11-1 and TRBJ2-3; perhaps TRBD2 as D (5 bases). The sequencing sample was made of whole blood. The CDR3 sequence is CASSRPGTDTQYF. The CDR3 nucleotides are TGTGCCAGCAGCAGGCCGGGGACAGATACGCAGTATTTT.